The T cell receptor beta chain under discussion was sequenced for a study of blood T cell repertoires in COVID-19. For the study at large: Acute and convalescent COVID-19 specimens originated in the United States, Italy and Spain. Sample material is recorded as cDNA or gDNA derived from T cells, B-cell-depleted T cells, or PBMCs.

Under the authors' procedure: Amplification of reference gene primers was used by the study to estimate nucleated cell counts. Libraries were prepared by immunoSEQ multiplex PCR; TCRdb keeps only in-frame clonotypes and omits some of them. V, J and clone size are taken as reported in that table, and D and trimming were inferred from the DNA itself. The top ten clones hold roughly 37% of a sample with 140,000 to 150,000 clones, about 90% of them seen once. V lost 4 bases, J lost 2 bases, and 6 bases lay in between. This CDR3 region has 12 residues. Germline-derived CDR1 and CDR2 are SNHLY and FYNNEI. V gene TRBV2 combines with J gene TRBJ2-7; D not resolved. The sequence was collected from a man aged 50-59 years who had recovered from COVID-19. The sample consisted of peripheral blood. In DNA form, the CDR3 reads TGTGCCAGCAGTGGAGGCCCCTACGAGCAGTACTTC. It yields the protein CASSGGPYEQYF.